This TCR beta chain is drawn from a study of control samples from healthy donors and cancer patients. Some clones are missing from TCRdb's copy, which holds only in-frame ones; the method was immunoSEQ multiplex PCR. The data contain approximately 69,000 clones, 89% of them seen just once; the ten biggest clones take up approximately 5%. This CDR3 is 17 amino acids long. With 4 bases clipped from V and 2 bases from J, the junction kept 11 bases outside the gene matches. The germline V gene encodes CDR1 SGHTA and CDR2 FQGNSA. Sequencing used PBMCs. The TCR comes from a man in his sixties with colorectal cancer. The genes are TRBV7-2 and TRBJ2-3; 8 bases agree with TRBD2. CDR3 sequence (DNA): TGTGCCAGCAGCTCGCCCGCCGGGACTAGATACACAGATACGCAGTATTTT. Translation gives CASSSPAGTRYTDTQYF.